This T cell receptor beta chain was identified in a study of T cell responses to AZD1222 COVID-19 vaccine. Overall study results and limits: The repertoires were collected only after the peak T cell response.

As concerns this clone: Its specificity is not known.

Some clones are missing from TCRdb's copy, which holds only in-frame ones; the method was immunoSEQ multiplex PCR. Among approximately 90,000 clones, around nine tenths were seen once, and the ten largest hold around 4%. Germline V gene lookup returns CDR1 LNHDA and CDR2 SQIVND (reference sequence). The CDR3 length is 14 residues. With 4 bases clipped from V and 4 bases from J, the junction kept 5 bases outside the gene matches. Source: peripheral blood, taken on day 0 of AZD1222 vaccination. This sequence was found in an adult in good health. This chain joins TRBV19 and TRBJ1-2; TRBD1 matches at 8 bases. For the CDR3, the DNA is TGTGCCAGTAGTACGCAGGGGGCGATCTATGGCTACACCTTC. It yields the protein CASSTQGAIYGYTF.